The 32 T cell receptor beta chains presented below share a single source sample, sequenced in a study of immune evolution from preneoplasia to lung adenocarcinoma. The table came from immunoSEQ multiplex PCR; TCRdb's copy has only in-frame clones and leaves some out. The sample holds 9,500 to 13,000 clones, 82% seen once. Sequenced: FFPE minimally invasive lung adenocarcinoma tissue. These receptors all stem from a person aged 65 to 79 with lung adenocarcinoma.

This chain uses TRBV10-3 with TRBJ2-1; 10 bases are a match to TRBD2. CDR1 and CDR2 from the germline V gene are ENHRY and SYGVKD. CDR3 length equals 14 residues. Trimming at V came to 6 bases and at J to 5 bases, leaving 4 bases not matched to a gene. The CDR3 protein is CAISLAGANNEQFF. The CDR3 coding sequence is TGTGCCATCAGCCTAGCGGGAGCTAACAATGAGCAGTTCTTC.

The V and J genes are TRBV29-1 and TRBJ1-1; tentative D call: TRBD1 (5 bases). Germline CDR1 and CDR2: SQVTM and ANQGSEA. The CDR3 consists of 12 residues. V was cut by 6 bases and J by 4 bases, with 12 bases left in between. In DNA, the CDR3 is TGCAGCGTCGGGACGGGAGTCACTGAAGCTTTCTTT. This encodes CSVGTGVTEAFF.

The rearrangement links TRBV11-3 to TRBJ2-6; 9 bases are shared with TRBD1. V shed 4 bases, J shed 4 bases, and the junction held 5 bases outside the gene matches. The CDR3 length is 16 residues. Germline V gene data show CDR1 as SGHNT and CDR2 as YENEEA. The DNA of the CDR3 is TGTGCCAGCAGCTCAGGACAGGGGAACGGGGCCAACGTCCTGACTTTC. Translated: CASSSGQGNGANVLTF.

The chain couples TRBV4-2 to TRBJ2-5; no definite D call. Germline values: CDR1 LGHNA, CDR2 YNFKEQ. The germline V and J ends were trimmed by 1 base and 2 bases, with 8 bases remaining between them. The CDR3 length is 14 residues. The CDR3 DNA sequence: TGTGCCAGCAGCCAAGTTACAGAACAAGAGACCCAGTACTTC. Amino acids: CASSQVTEQETQYF.

The chain employs TRBV6-6 and TRBJ2-7, with 7 bases matching TRBD1. V lost 1 base and J lost 2; bases outside the gene matches: 2. Germline CDR1 is MNHNY and CDR2 is SVGAGI (reference sequence). The CDR3 totals 14 residues. CDR3 region: CASSYYTGAYEQYF. The CDR3, as DNA: TGTGCCAGCAGTTACTACACAGGGGCCTACGAGCAGTACTTC.

This clone occurred once. The V gene is TRBV6-6, the J gene TRBJ2-7; 7 positions match TRBD1. Germline lookup yields CDR1 MNHNY and CDR2 SVGAGI (reference sequence). After removal of 2 bases from V and 1 base from J, the junction contained 2 bases not matched to a gene. The CDR3 has 14 residues. CDR3 in amino acids: CASSYGGQSYEQYF. The CDR3 DNA follows: TGTGCCAGCAGTTACGGGGGACAGTCCTACGAGCAGTACTTC.

This clone came up once. This chain connects TRBV5-4 to TRBJ2-2, with D tentatively TRBD2 (5 bases). V was clipped by 4 bases and J by 1 base, with 11 bases between them. The CDR3 loop spans 15 amino acids. Germline CDR1 SGHNT, CDR2 YYREEE (reference sequence). Here the CDR3 reads CASSVDGVNTGELFF. Here the CDR3 DNA reads TGTGCCAGCAGCGTGGACGGGGTGAACACCGGGGAGCTGTTTTTT.

The genes are TRBV4-1 and TRBJ1-1; D is undetermined. Germline CDR1 and CDR2: MGHRA and YSYEKL. V was pared by 6 bases and J by 0 bases, with 17 bases between. There are 16 residues in the CDR3. CDR3 protein: CASRLRVVALNTEAFF. The CDR3 nucleotides are TGCGCCAGCAGGCTCCGGGTTGTGGCTCTGAACACTGAAGCTTTCTTT.

The J gene is TRBJ2-7, the V gene TRBV25-1; perhaps TRBD1 as D (5 bases). The CDR3 covers 16 residues. Trimming took 0 bases from V and 3 from J, leaving 15 bases between them. Looked up from germline, CDR1 is MGHDK and CDR2 is SYGVNS. CDR3 sequence reads: CASSEYPQQGCYEQYF. The CDR3 coding sequence is TGTGCCAGCAGTGAATACCCCCAGCAGGGCTGCTACGAGCAGTACTTC.

This clone came up a few times. This rearrangement joins TRBV5-1 to TRBJ2-5; 7 bases line up with TRBD2. This CDR3 is 16 amino acids long. The V and J ends lost 3 bases and 10 bases, in that order; junction bases with no gene match: 18. The germline V gene encodes CDR1 SGHRS and CDR2 YFSETQ. CDR3 nucleotides: TGCGCCAGCAGCTCCGGGTCAGTAGCGGGCCTTCTGGTCCAGTACTTC. Its protein is CASSSGSVAGLLVQYF.

This clone was recorded a few times. The identical CDR3 is also encoded by other nucleotide sequences in the sample. The chain recombines TRBV4-1 with TRBJ1-2; D gene uncertain. Germline V CDR1 and CDR2: MGHRA, YSYEKL. The CDR3 runs to 15 residues. Trimming removed 1 base at V and 4 bases at J, with 13 bases between. The CDR3 DNA follows: TGCGCCAGCAGCCAAGCGAAAGGGCCCGGCTATGGCTACACCTTC. This translates into CASSQAKGPGYGYTF.

The chain joins TRBV7-8 to TRBJ2-3; TRBD2 matches at 8 bases. The CDR3 covers 16 residues. Germline V gene data show CDR1 as SGHVS and CDR2 as FQNEAQ. The V gene end was trimmed by 4 bases and the J gene end by 3 bases; junction bases not matched to a gene: 9. This CDR3 reads CASSSGSGEETDTQYF. The CDR3 nucleotides are TGTGCCAGCAGCTCCGGTAGCGGGGAAGAGACAGATACGCAGTATTTT.

This sequence joins TRBV28 and TRBJ1-2; possibly TRBD1 for D (5 bases). The V end was cut by 6 bases, the J end by 8 bases, with 13 bases between. The germline V gene has CDR1 MDHEN and CDR2 SYDVKM. The CDR3 has 12 amino acids. CDR3 DNA sequence: TGTGCCAGCAGAGAAGGGGTGAGGGGCTACACCTTC. This translates into CASREGVRGYTF.

The chain couples TRBV7-3 to TRBJ1-6; 7 positions match TRBD1. The CDR3 runs 15 residues. Germline V gene lookup returns CDR1 SGHTA and CDR2 FQGTGA. With 0 bases clipped from V and 5 bases from J, the junction kept 1 base outside the gene matches. CDR3 sequence reads: CASSLTGTDNSPLHF. CDR3 DNA sequence: TGTGCCAGCAGCTTAACGGGGACAGATAATTCACCCCTCCACTTT.

This clone was counted a single time. V and J are TRBV4-2 and TRBJ1-4, with D unclear. Germline CDR1 is LGHNA and CDR2 is YNFKEQ. V lost 1 base and J 3 bases, leaving 9 bases between the germline ends. The CDR3 covers 15 residues. The CDR3, as DNA: TGTGCCAGCAGCCAAGCGGGGTCACCTAATGAAAAACTGTTTTTT. The encoded protein is CASSQAGSPNEKLFF.

The chain has TRBV2 and TRBJ2-5, with D uncertain. This CDR3 has 10 amino acids. With 1 base removed from V and 6 bases from J, the gap between germline ends came to 0 bases. Germline V gives CDR1 SNHLY, CDR2 FYNNEI. As DNA, the CDR3 is TGTGCCAGCAGTGAAGAGACCCAGTACTTC. This encodes CASSEETQYF.

This clone occurred a few times. The V and J genes are TRBV15 and TRBJ1-1; 11 bases match TRBD1. The germline gives CDR1 LNHNV, CDR2 YYDKDF (reference sequence). Germline trimming cut 1 base from V and 5 bases from J; bases unmatched to any gene: 6. The CDR3 is made up of 16 amino acids. DNA for the CDR3: TGTGCCACCAGCAGAGGGGAAGGGACAGGGGGTACTGAAGCTTTCTTT. Its protein is CATSRGEGTGGTEAFF.

The chain combines TRBV19 with TRBJ1-6, with TRBD1 identical over 10 bases. This CDR3 is built from 13 residues. Per germline, CDR1 LNHDA and CDR2 SQIVND (reference sequence). With V trimmed by 5 bases and J by 8 bases, 0 bases remained unmatched. CDR3 sequence reads: CASSGTGDSPLHF. The CDR3 DNA sequence: TGTGCCAGTAGTGGGACAGGGGATTCACCCCTCCACTTT.

The CDR3 DNA reads as TGTGCCAGCAGCCCAGGGACAGGATACTACGAGCAGTACTTC. This translates into CASSPGTGYYEQYF. The genes are TRBV11-2 and TRBJ2-7; 8 bases fit TRBD1. The CDR3 sequence is 14 residues long. Germline V CDR1 and CDR2: SGHAT, FQNNGV. The trim removed 5 bases at V and 3 bases at J, leaving 6 bases unmatched.

This chain uses TRBV11-1 with TRBJ2-7; 10 nucleotides line up with TRBD2. From germline, CDR1 is SGHAT and CDR2 FQDESV (reference sequence). V dropped 5 bases and J dropped 0; count of bases not matched to a gene: 7. This CDR3 is 16 amino acids long. CDR3 DNA sequence: TGTGCCAGCAGCATCGGGACTAGCGTTAGCTCCTACGAGCAGTACTTC. It yields the protein CASSIGTSVSSYEQYF.

The CDR3, as DNA: TGTGCCAGCAGCTTTGTAGGGGGTACTGAAGCTTTCTTT. Translated: CASSFVGGTEAFF. V and J are TRBV11-2 and TRBJ1-1; tentative D call: TRBD1 (6 bases). Germline V gives CDR1 SGHAT, CDR2 FQNNGV. V was cut by 3 bases and J by 5 bases, with 10 bases left in between. The CDR3 runs 13 residues. The whole variable domain, remainder taken from reference TRBV11-2 and TRBJ1-1, is EAGVAQSPRYKIIEKRQSVAFWCNPISGHATLYWYQQILGQGPKLLIQFQNNGVVDDSQLPKDRFSAERLKGVDSTLKIQPAKLEDSAVYLCASSFVGGTEAFFGQGTRLTVV.

This chain uses TRBV6-1 with TRBJ1-1, with no clear D. V was shortened by 2 bases and J by 0 bases, with 10 bases between the two germline ends. Germline V gives CDR1 MNHNS, CDR2 SASEGT. This CDR3 spans 15 amino acids. CDR3 in DNA: TGTGCCAGCAGTGAACGGTGGGGTGTGAACACTGAAGCTTTCTTT. Protein: CASSERWGVNTEAFF.

The rearrangement links TRBV5-6 to TRBJ1-2; TRBD1 agrees at 9 bases. CDR1 is SGHDT and CDR2 is YYEEEE in the germline V gene. V lost 3 bases, J lost 8 bases, and 8 bases stayed unmatched. There are 14 residues in the CDR3. CDR3 sequence (DNA): TGTGCCAGCAGCTGGGACAGGGAGGTGGAGGGCTACACCTTC. It encodes CASSWDREVEGYTF. Supplemented by reference TRBV5-6 and TRBJ1-2, the full variable domain reads DAGVTQSPTHLIKTRGQQVTLRCSPKSGHDTVSWYQQALGQGPQFIFQYYEEEERQRGNFPDRFSGHQFPNYSSELNVNALLLGDSALYLCASSWDREVEGYTFGSGTRLTVV.

The chain is built from TRBV27 and TRBJ1-2; D call uncertain. Looked up from germline, CDR1 is MNHEY and CDR2 is SMNVEV (reference sequence). The CDR3 runs 16 residues. Trimming shortened V by 5 bases and J by 3 bases, and 19 bases separated the two germline ends. The CDR3 reads CASSPLEREDYYGYTF. CDR3 nucleotides: TGTGCCAGCAGTCCCCTAGAAAGGGAAGATTACTATGGCTACACCTTC.

The V call is TRBV19, the J call TRBJ1-1; the match to TRBD1 covers 7 bases. Germline loops: CDR1 LNHDA, CDR2 SQIVND (reference sequence). The CDR3 sequence is 12 residues long. The ends lost 5 bases at V and 8 bases at J; junction bases unmatched: 5. This CDR3 reads CASSPRDREAFF. The CDR3, as DNA: TGTGCCAGTAGTCCCCGGGACAGAGAAGCTTTCTTT.

The chain has TRBV28 and TRBJ1-1, with D possibly TRBD1 on 6 matching bases. The CDR3 covers 11 residues. Germline CDR1 is MDHEN and CDR2 is SYDVKM. Trimming left V 8 bases short and J 11 bases short, with 15 bases between. The CDR3 DNA sequence: TGTGCCAGCCTATCTAAGGGGGGGGCTTTCTTT. This codes for CASLSKGGAFF.

The chain carries TRBV29-1 and TRBJ1-1, with TRBD1 matching 7 bases. J lost 5 bases, V lost 7 bases, and 10 bases had no gene match. The CDR3 extends over 13 amino acids. Germline V gene lookup returns CDR1 SQVTM and CDR2 ANQGSEA. Here the CDR3 reads CSGQQGSGTEAFF. The CDR3 DNA reads TGCAGCGGACAACAGGGGTCGGGAACTGAAGCTTTCTTT.

This chain uses TRBV27 with TRBJ2-7, with D possibly called TRBD1 or TRBD2 (5 bases each). This CDR3 spans 14 amino acids. The V gene's germline CDR1 is MNHEY and CDR2 SMNVEV (reference sequence). V was clipped by 7 bases and J by 2 bases, with 15 bases between them. The CDR3 reads CASTPYGGTYEQYF. Here the CDR3 DNA reads TGTGCCAGCACTCCCTATGGGGGTACCTACGAGCAGTACTTC.

The genes are TRBV28 and TRBJ2-7; no reliable D call. This CDR3 has 12 residues. Germline CDR1 and CDR2: MDHEN and SYDVKM. V dropped 6 bases and J dropped 2 bases, with 8 bases sitting between them. CDR3 DNA sequence: TGTGCCAGCAGGACTGCTCCCTACGAGCAGTACTTC. It codes for CASRTAPYEQYF.

This chain links TRBV6-5 with TRBJ2-7; 9 nucleotides align to TRBD2. The CDR3 has 15 amino acids. Trimming cost V 6 bases and J 2 bases; bases outside gene matches: 8. In germline, CDR1 is MNHEY, CDR2 SVGAGI. The CDR3 is CASRPHSGGTYEQYF. The DNA for the CDR3 is TGTGCCAGCAGACCTCATAGCGGGGGTACCTACGAGCAGTACTTC.

This chain connects TRBV6-1 to TRBJ2-1; D ambiguous. Germline CDR1 reads MNHNS; CDR2 reads SASEGT. V was cut by 1 base and J by 6 bases, with 10 bases left in between. The CDR3 is 14 residues long. The CDR3 DNA reads TGTGCCAGCAGTGAAGGGTTAGCTTCCAATGAGCAGTTCTTC. It specifies CASSEGLASNEQFF.

The chain recombines TRBV30 with TRBJ1-6; D uncertain. Germline V gene data show CDR1 as GTSNPN and CDR2 as SVGIG (reference sequence). Trimming removed 1 base at V and 7 bases at J, with 11 bases between. This CDR3 is built from 14 residues. The CDR3 protein is CAWSEGWGNSPLHF. The CDR3 DNA is TGTGCCTGGAGTGAAGGCTGGGGAAATTCACCCCTCCACTTT.